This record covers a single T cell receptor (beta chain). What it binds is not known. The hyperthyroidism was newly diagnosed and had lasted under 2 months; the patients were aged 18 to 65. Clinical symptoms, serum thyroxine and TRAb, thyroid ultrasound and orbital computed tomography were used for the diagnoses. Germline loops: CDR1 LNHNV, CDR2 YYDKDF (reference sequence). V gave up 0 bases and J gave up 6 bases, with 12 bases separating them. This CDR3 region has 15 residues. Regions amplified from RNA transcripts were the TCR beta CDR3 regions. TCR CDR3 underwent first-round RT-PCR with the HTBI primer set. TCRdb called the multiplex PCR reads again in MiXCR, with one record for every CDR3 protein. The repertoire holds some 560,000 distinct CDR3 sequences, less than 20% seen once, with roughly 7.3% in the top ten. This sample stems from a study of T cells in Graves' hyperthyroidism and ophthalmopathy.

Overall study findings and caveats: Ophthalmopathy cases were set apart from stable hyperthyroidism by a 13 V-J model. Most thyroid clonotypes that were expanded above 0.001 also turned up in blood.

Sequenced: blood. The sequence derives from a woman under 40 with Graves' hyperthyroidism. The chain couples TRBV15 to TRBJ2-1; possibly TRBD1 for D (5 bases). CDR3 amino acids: CATSRDRGWGNEQFF. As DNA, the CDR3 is TGTGCCACCAGCAGAGATAGGGGATGGGGCAATGAGCAGTTCTTC.